This entry lists 29 T cell receptor beta chains sequenced from one sample in a study of OX40 agonist ivuxolimab in advanced cancers. Measured with immunoSEQ multiplex PCR; TCRdb has only the in-frame clones, and not every one. Seen here are around 67,000 clones, roughly 85% observed once, and the top ten hold about 1.3%. This specimen consisted of CD4+ or CD8+ T cells sorted from blood, obtained in a trial of the OX40 agonist ivuxolimab. Receptor source: an adult with an advanced solid tumor such as melanoma, head and neck, liver or kidney cancer.

The chain has TRBV7-2 and TRBJ1-5, with D hard to call. V was shortened by 3 bases and J by 0 bases, with 3 bases between the two germline ends. CDR1 is SGHTA and CDR2 is FQGNSA in the germline V gene. CDR3 size: 13 residues. CDR3 protein: CASSFPSNQPQHF. In DNA, the CDR3 is TGTGCCAGCAGCTTTCCTAGCAATCAGCCCCAGCATTTT.

The CDR3 nucleotides are TGTGCCAGCAGCTTAATGGGCGAGCAGTACTTC. It is translated as CASSLMGEQYF. The chain combines TRBV5-4 with TRBJ2-7; D unresolved. V dropped 2 bases and J dropped 6 bases, with 6 bases sitting between them. The CDR3 extends over 11 amino acids. Per the germline V gene, CDR1 is SGHNT and CDR2 is YYREEE (reference sequence).

The chain has TRBV6-5 and TRBJ1-2; TRBD1 aligns across 7 bases. The CDR3 has 13 amino acids. V gave up 6 bases and J gave up 7 bases; unmatched junction bases: 8. Germline CDR1 and CDR2: MNHEY and SVGAGI. CDR3 region: CASRPDRVAGYTF. As DNA, the CDR3 is TGTGCCAGCAGGCCCGACAGGGTAGCTGGCTACACCTTC.

The rearrangement uses TRBV5-1 and TRBJ1-5; 9 nucleotides match TRBD1. The V and J ends lost 5 bases and 6 bases, in that order; junction bases with no gene match: 9. The CDR3 is 15 amino acids. Germline loops: CDR1 SGHRS, CDR2 YFSETQ. CDR3 protein: CASRSGTGNGQPQHF. CDR3 nucleotide sequence: TGCGCCAGCAGATCCGGGACAGGGAATGGTCAGCCCCAGCATTTT.

The V call is TRBV2, the J call TRBJ1-1; D gene ambiguous. V lost 0 bases, J lost 11 bases, and 16 bases lay in between. The CDR3 loop spans 14 amino acids. Looked up from germline, CDR1 is SNHLY and CDR2 is FYNNEI. This CDR3 reads CASSEARLGVRAFF. Written as DNA, the CDR3 is TGTGCCAGCAGTGAAGCGCGCCTTGGGGTGAGGGCTTTCTTT.

The V and J genes are TRBV7-2 and TRBJ2-7; 8 bases agree with TRBD2. With 1 base clipped from V and 2 bases from J, the junction kept 4 bases outside the gene matches. The CDR3 consists of 15 residues. The V gene's germline CDR1 is SGHTA and CDR2 FQGNSA. CDR3: CASSLGGREAYEQYF. The CDR3 coding sequence is TGTGCCAGCAGCTTAGGCGGGCGGGAGGCCTACGAGCAGTACTTC.

This sequence joins TRBV6-5 and TRBJ2-7; maybe TRBD2 (5 bases). From germline, CDR1 is MNHEY and CDR2 SVGAGI. The CDR3 has 15 residues. V was cut by 6 bases and J by 3 bases, with 18 bases left in between. The CDR3: CASRPEEGLRYEQYF. The CDR3 DNA sequence: TGTGCCAGCAGACCCGAAGAGGGTCTCCGCTACGAGCAGTACTTC.

The V call is TRBV11-2, the J call TRBJ2-6, with 10 nucleotides matching TRBD2. Trimming cost V 1 base and J 0 bases; bases outside gene matches: 6. Germline-derived CDR1 and CDR2 are SGHAT and FQNNGV. This CDR3 contains 19 residues. The CDR3 nucleotides are TGTGCCAGCAGCTTAGCGTGGCTAGCGGGGGCCTCTGGGGCCAACGTCCTGACTTTC. Its protein is CASSLAWLAGASGANVLTF.

The chain combines TRBV6-6 with TRBJ2-7; 8 bases line up with TRBD1. Germline CDR1 reads MNHNY; CDR2 reads SVGAGI (reference sequence). The CDR3 covers 12 residues. V dropped 6 bases and J dropped 7; count of bases not matched to a gene: 5. CDR3 protein: CASRWGTGEQYF. The CDR3 region has the DNA TGTGCCAGCAGGTGGGGGACAGGTGAGCAGTACTTC.

The chain couples TRBV9 to TRBJ1-1, with D tentatively TRBD1 (6 bases). The V end was cut by 4 bases, the J end by 6 bases, with 19 bases between. CDR3 size: 15 residues. Germline CDR1 is SGDLS and CDR2 is YYNGEE. The CDR3 protein is CASSPRGGSTAEAFF. CDR3 DNA: TGTGCCAGCAGCCCCCGTGGGGGCTCTACGGCTGAAGCTTTCTTT.

The chain combines TRBV12-5 with TRBJ2-7; 8 positions match TRBD1. CDR3 length: 13 residues. The ends lost 4 bases at V and 7 bases at J; junction bases unmatched: 6. The germline V gene encodes CDR1 LGHNT and CDR2 FRNRAP. DNA of the CDR3: TGTGCTAGTGGTTGGACAGGGCCCAGTGAGCAGTACTTC. It is translated as CASGWTGPSEQYF.

This rearrangement joins TRBV14 to TRBJ2-5, with 8 bases matching TRBD1. The J segment lost 4 bases and the V segment lost 5 bases, leaving 15 bases of the junction unmatched. Germline V gene data show CDR1 as SGHDN and CDR2 as FVKESK. This CDR3 contains 17 residues. CDR3 nucleotides: TGTGCCAGCAGCTATTACCTCGGGACAGGCGTTCGAGAGACCCAGTACTTC. Protein product: CASSYYLGTGVRETQYF. Full variable domain (missing parts from reference TRBV14 and TRBJ2-5): EAGVTQFPSHSVIEKGQTVTLRCDPISGHDNLYWYRRVMGKEIKFLLHFVKESKQDESGMPNNRFLAERTGGTYSTLKVQPAELEDSGVYFCASSYYLGTGVRETQYFGPGTRLLVL.

The sample holds one count of this clone. The rearrangement joins TRBV7-2 to TRBJ2-2; D ambiguous. The CDR3 runs 12 residues. Germline CDR1 and CDR2: SGHTA and FQGNSA. The V gene lost 5 bases and the J gene lost 7 bases, with 8 bases spanning the gap. For the CDR3, the DNA is TGTGCCAGCAGCCTATACGGCGGGGAGCTGTTTTTT. Its protein product is CASSLYGGELFF.

The chain is built from TRBV19 and TRBJ1-1; the match to TRBD1 covers 7 bases. CDR1 is LNHDA and CDR2 is SQIVND in the germline V gene (reference sequence). The junction had 13 bases not matched to a gene; V was cut back by 2 bases and J by 1 base. The CDR3 has 18 amino acids. The CDR3 coding sequence is TGTGCCAGTAGTATAATTACTCGGGGCAGGGGGGAGAACACTGAAGCTTTCTTT. This encodes CASSIITRGRGENTEAFF. The whole variable domain, filled in from reference TRBV19 and TRBJ1-1, reads DGGITQSPKYLFRKEGQNVTLSCEQNLNHDAMYWYRQDPGQGLRLIYYSQIVNDFQKGDIAEGYSVSREKKESFPLTVTSAQKNPTAFYLCASSIITRGRGENTEAFFGQGTRLTVV.

The CDR3 spells CASSYSTQGFGGYTF. The CDR3 DNA reads as TGTGCCAGCAGTTACTCCACACAGGGATTTGGTGGCTACACCTTC. The V gene is TRBV6-6, the J gene TRBJ1-2, with D perhaps matching TRBD1 (6 bases). The CDR3 is made up of 15 amino acids. CDR1 and CDR2 from the germline V gene are MNHNY and SVGAGI (reference sequence). Trimming pared 0 bases from V and 7 bases from J, leaving 15 bases between.

This clone showed up just a few times. The chain recombines TRBV30 with TRBJ1-2, with 7 positions matching TRBD1. Germline V gene sequence: CDR1 GTSNPN, CDR2 SVGIG (reference sequence). V shed 4 bases and J 6 bases; nucleotides not matched to a gene: 8. The length of the CDR3 is 13 residues. The CDR3 loop is CAWNLQGRHGYTF. CDR3 bases: TGTGCCTGGAACCTACAGGGGCGGCATGGCTACACCTTC.

The V gene is TRBV7-9, the J gene TRBJ2-1; D gene ambiguous. The CDR3 totals 12 residues. CDR1 and CDR2 (germline): SEHNR, FQNEAQ (reference sequence). Trimming left V 5 bases short and J 7 bases short, with 9 bases between. This CDR3 reads CASSPQRNEQFF. Written as DNA, the CDR3 is TGTGCCAGCAGCCCTCAACGTAATGAGCAGTTCTTC.

V and J are TRBV10-1 and TRBJ2-3, with 12 bases aligning to TRBD2. Germline V gene lookup returns CDR1 WNHNN and CDR2 SYGVQD (reference sequence). V was clipped by 5 bases and J by 3 bases; unmatched bases: 3. The CDR3 contains 15 residues. The CDR3 DNA follows: TGCGCCAGCAGTCGGACTAGCGGGAAAACAGATACGCAGTATTTT. Its protein is CASSRTSGKTDTQYF.

The chain uses TRBV11-2 and TRBJ2-3; no clear D gene. Trimming took off 0 bases at V and 0 bases at J, with 7 bases between the two ends. The CDR3 has 15 residues. Germline CDR1 and CDR2: SGHAT and FQNNGV. The CDR3 DNA follows: TGTGCCAGCAGCTTAGAAATCCGAAGCACAGATACGCAGTATTTT. This sequence encodes CASSLEIRSTDTQYF.

This chain uses TRBV2 with TRBJ2-5, with a weak D call TRBD1 (6 bases). Germline CDR1 and CDR2: SNHLY and FYNNEI. The CDR3 covers 15 residues. V was pared by 5 bases and J by 5 bases, with 18 bases between. CDR3 nucleotides: TGTGCCAGCAGTCGCCCCAGGGGAATGGGGGAGACCCAGTACTTC. Translating gives CASSRPRGMGETQYF. Looking up the rest from reference TRBV2 and TRBJ2-5 gives the full variable domain: EPEVTQTPSHQVTQMGQEVILRCVPISNHLYFYWYRQILGQKVEFLVSFYNNEISEKSEIFDDQFSVERPDGSNFTLKIRSTKLEDSAMYFCASSRPRGMGETQYFGPGTRLLVL.

V gene TRBV6-1 combines with J gene TRBJ2-1; no clear D gene. Germline-derived CDR1 and CDR2 are MNHNS and SASEGT. The V end lost 1 base, the J end lost 0 bases, and 4 bases lay between the germline ends. This CDR3 contains 14 residues. Written as DNA, the CDR3 is TGTGCCAGCAGTGAAGGACTCTCCTACAATGAGCAGTTCTTC. Residues: CASSEGLSYNEQFF.

The chain employs TRBV19 and TRBJ1-4, with a tentative D call TRBD1 (5 bases). The germline gives CDR1 LNHDA, CDR2 SQIVND (reference sequence). The CDR3 is 14 residues long. V was trimmed by 9 bases and J by 8 bases, leaving 19 bases between them. CDR3 in amino acids: CASRDGGREEKLFF. The CDR3 DNA reads TGTGCCAGCCGCGACGGGGGAAGGGAAGAAAAACTGTTTTTT.

The V and J genes are TRBV27 and TRBJ2-2; 10 bases line up with TRBD2. CDR3 length equals 16 residues. CDR1 is MNHEY and CDR2 is SMNVEV in the germline V gene (reference sequence). The ends lost 3 bases at V and 8 bases at J; junction bases unmatched: 9. The CDR3 reads CASSLITSGIGGELFF. The CDR3 DNA sequence: TGTGCCAGCAGTTTGATAACTAGCGGGATTGGTGGGGAGCTGTTTTTT.

The V and J genes are TRBV6-6 and TRBJ2-5; 15 bases map to TRBD2. With V trimmed by 6 bases and J by 4 bases, 6 bases remained unmatched. This CDR3 is 16 amino acids long. Germline V gene lookup returns CDR1 MNHNY and CDR2 SVGAGI (reference sequence). The CDR3 DNA follows: TGTGCCAGCAGCTCAGGACTAGCGGGAGGGGTAGAGACCCAGTACTTC. Protein product: CASSSGLAGGVETQYF.

The chain carries TRBV6-1 and TRBJ2-7; no reliable D call. The germline gives CDR1 MNHNS, CDR2 SASEGT. V lost 2 bases to trimming and J lost 2 bases, with 7 bases between them. The CDR3 contains 13 residues. CDR3 loop: CASSEYGPYEQYF. As DNA, the CDR3 is TGTGCCAGCAGTGAATATGGTCCCTACGAGCAGTACTTC.

This clone is a singleton in its sample. This chain links TRBV6-1 with TRBJ2-2, with 9 bases matching TRBD1. The CDR3 length is 14 residues. Trimming took 10 bases from V and 3 from J; bases not matched to a gene: 6. Germline CDR1 is MNHNS and CDR2 is SASEGT. CDR3 loop: CAIQRDRDTGELFF. CDR3 sequence (DNA): TGTGCCATTCAACGGGACAGGGACACCGGGGAGCTGTTTTTT.

As to this clone: Within the sample, other DNA sequences also encode this same CDR3. V and J are TRBV21-1 and TRBJ1-5. TRBV21-1 is assigned pseudogene status. CDR3 length equals 15 residues. For the CDR3, the DNA is TGTGCCAGCAGCACTCCCAGAACGGAGAATCAGCCCCAGCATTTT. It translates to CASSTPRTENQPQHF.

This sequence joins TRBV30 and TRBJ1-6; 9 positions match TRBD1. CDR3 length: 13 residues. Germline V gives CDR1 GTSNPN, CDR2 SVGIG (reference sequence). Trimming cost V 5 bases and J 8 bases; bases outside gene matches: 4. This chain's CDR3 is CAWVTGGDSPLHF. As DNA, the CDR3 is TGTGCCTGGGTGACAGGGGGAGATTCACCCCTCCACTTT.

The CDR3, as DNA: TGTGCCAGCAGTACCGACAGGGATCGCGGGAGAGACATTCAGTACTTC. Protein product: CASSTDRDRGRDIQYF. V usage is TRBV28 and J usage is TRBJ2-4; possibly TRBD1 or TRBD2 for D (7 bases each). Germline CDR1 MDHEN, CDR2 SYDVKM. The CDR3 loop spans 16 amino acids. V was pared by 5 bases and J by 8 bases, with 22 bases between.